One sample yielded the 20 T cell receptor beta chains listed below, sequenced in a study of beta chain features in type 1 diabetes. Overall study findings and caveats: Shortening that was moderate but significant affected the TCRB CDR3s of Type 1 diabetes patients in all four CD4+ subsets.

Antigen specificity for these receptors is unknown. The isolated RNA, all of it, was reverse transcribed, so expressed TCRB transcripts were what got sequenced. Here immunoSEQ multiplex PCR was the method, and the copy in TCRdb shows in-frame clones only, minus some. The sample records under 300,000 clones, 14% being singletons. Input material: naive CD4+ T cells from blood. These receptor sequences come from a man aged 25 to 40 with type 1 diabetes.

This clone has a handful of counts. The chain uses TRBV29-1 and TRBJ1-2, with D possibly TRBD1 on 5 matching bases. Germline V gene lookup returns CDR1 SQVTM and CDR2 ANQGSEA. Trimming cost V 5 bases and J 4 bases, with 11 bases left between them. The CDR3 loop spans 12 amino acids. The CDR3 DNA reads TGCAGCGTTCGTCAGGGATCCTATGGCTACACCTTC. Its translation is CSVRQGSYGYTF.

This sequence joins TRBV27 and TRBJ2-1; D remains ambiguous. Between the trimmed V and J ends, which lost 5 bases and 8 bases, there was a span of 13 bases. The CDR3 sequence is 13 residues long. Germline V CDR1 and CDR2: MNHEY, SMNVEV (reference sequence). Here the CDR3 reads CASSRRLVDEQFF. CDR3 sequence (DNA): TGTGCCAGCAGTCGCCGCCTAGTAGATGAGCAGTTCTTC.

The genes are TRBV7-2 and TRBJ2-7, with unresolved D. Trimming removed 5 bases from V and 6 bases from J, with 20 bases in between. The CDR3 loop spans 15 amino acids. Germline V CDR1 and CDR2: SGHTA, FQGNSA. This chain's CDR3 is CASSLSLNARREQYF. The CDR3 DNA follows: TGTGCCAGCAGCCTTAGCCTCAACGCCCGGCGCGAGCAGTACTTC.

This clone was detected only a few times. This rearrangement joins TRBV27 to TRBJ1-5; D may be TRBD1 (6 bases). CDR1 is MNHEY, CDR2 SMNVEV, per germline (reference sequence). V was clipped by 4 bases and J by 3 bases, with 10 bases between them. The CDR3 is 14 residues long. The CDR3 loop is CASSSRDNNQPQHF. CDR3 DNA: TGTGCCAGCAGTTCACGGGACAACAATCAGCCCCAGCATTTT.

In this sample, this clone turned up a few times. This specimen includes other DNA sequences encoding the same CDR3. The chain links TRBV6-5 to TRBJ2-5; 8 nucleotides match TRBD1. The CDR3 has 13 amino acids. Germline CDR1 and CDR2: MNHEY and SVGAGI. V shed 6 bases and J 5 bases; nucleotides not matched to a gene: 5. CDR3 DNA: TGTGCCAGCAGACGGACAGGGTTGGAGACCCAGTACTTC. Amino acid sequence: CASRRTGLETQYF.

V gene TRBV6-5 combines with J gene TRBJ2-7, with 7 bases fitting TRBD2. The germline CDR1 and CDR2 sequences are MNHEY and SVGAGI. The CDR3 has 14 residues. V shed 8 bases and J 5 bases; nucleotides not matched to a gene: 12. CDR3 loop: CASSRRLGGNEQYF. The CDR3, as DNA: TGTGCCAGCTCCAGGAGACTGGGGGGGAACGAGCAGTACTTC.

The genes are TRBV7-2 and TRBJ2-4; 7 nucleotides line up with TRBD2. The V segment lost 5 bases and the J segment 0 bases; nucleotides outside the gene matches: 13. The V gene's germline CDR1 is SGHTA and CDR2 FQGNSA. The CDR3 is 18 amino acids. CDR3 bases: TGTGCCAGCAGCGGTCGAGGGACTACCGATCTAGCCAAAAACATTCAGTACTTC. Translating it yields CASSGRGTTDLAKNIQYF.

V and J are TRBV20-1 and TRBJ2-4; TRBD2 might be the D (5 bases). Trimming removed 6 bases from V and 10 bases from J, with 13 bases in between. Germline CDR1 DFQATT, CDR2 SNEGSKA (reference sequence). The CDR3 totals 11 residues. CDR3 residues: CSAGVKGIQYF. CDR3 DNA: TGCAGTGCCGGGGTTAAAGGGATTCAGTACTTC.

This chain joins TRBV2 and TRBJ2-5; tentative D call: TRBD2 (5 bases). Per germline, CDR1 SNHLY and CDR2 FYNNEI. The V and J ends lost 5 bases and 4 bases respectively, with 14 bases between them. This CDR3 contains 14 residues. The CDR3 loop reads CASSPTSSRETQYF. In DNA form, the CDR3 reads TGTGCCAGCAGTCCTACTAGTTCGAGAGAGACCCAGTACTTC.

This chain joins TRBV5-4 and TRBJ2-1, with a tentative D call TRBD1 (5 bases). Germline V CDR1 and CDR2: SGHNT, YYREEE (reference sequence). Trimming stripped 0 bases from V and 2 bases from J, with 12 bases between. The CDR3 covers 16 residues. Here the CDR3 reads CASSLAGAVAYNEQFF. DNA for the CDR3: TGTGCCAGCAGCTTGGCTGGGGCAGTAGCCTACAATGAGCAGTTCTTC.

The V gene is TRBV20-1, the J gene TRBJ2-3; perhaps TRBD1 as D (6 bases). The germline gives CDR1 DFQATT, CDR2 SNEGSKA (reference sequence). The germline V and J ends were trimmed by 5 bases and 7 bases, with 10 bases remaining between them. The CDR3 runs to 11 residues. CDR3 in DNA: TGCAGTGCTCACAGGGATCATACGCAGTATTTT. Amino acid sequence: CSAHRDHTQYF.

This clone occurred a few times. The chain is built from TRBV5-1 and TRBJ1-2, with TRBD1 matching over 9 bases. Losses at the gene ends were 0 bases for V and 7 bases for J; bases not matched to a gene: 7. The CDR3 length is 15 residues. CDR1 SGHRS and CDR2 YFSETQ come from the germline V gene. The CDR3 here is CASSLATGGAGGYTF. The CDR3 nucleotides read TGCGCCAGCAGCTTGGCGACAGGGGGAGCAGGTGGCTACACCTTC.

The CDR3 sequence: CASSMESSPGPQHF. The DNA of the CDR3 is TGTGCCAGTAGTATGGAAAGTTCGCCGGGGCCCCAGCATTTT. This sequence joins TRBV19 and TRBJ1-5; D is undetermined. Germline loops: CDR1 LNHDA, CDR2 SQIVND (reference sequence). The length of the CDR3 is 14 residues. The V gene lost 3 bases and the J gene lost 9 bases, with 15 bases spanning the gap.

The CDR3 sequence is CASSLEVDRKTQYF. CDR3 DNA: TGTGCCAGCAGCTTGGAAGTGGACAGGAAGACCCAGTACTTC. The V gene is TRBV5-4, the J gene TRBJ2-5, with 7 positions matching TRBD1. The CDR3 extends over 14 amino acids. Germline V gives CDR1 SGHNT, CDR2 YYREEE (reference sequence). Losses at the gene ends were 0 bases for V and 6 bases for J; bases not matched to a gene: 5.

This rearrangement joins TRBV2 to TRBJ1-2, with D possibly being TRBD1 (6 bases). The CDR3 runs 14 residues. Trimming took 2 bases from V and 5 from J, leaving 12 bases between them. The V gene's germline CDR1 is SNHLY and CDR2 FYNNEI. The chain's CDR3 is CASSEQAQGYGYTF. The CDR3 region has the DNA TGTGCCAGCAGTGAACAGGCGCAGGGGTATGGCTACACCTTC.

A remark on this clone: Other DNA sequences in the same sample also yield this CDR3. The chain employs TRBV10-1 and TRBJ2-7; a weak D match, TRBD2 (5 bases). The CDR3 totals 13 residues. Per the germline V gene, CDR1 is WNHNN and CDR2 is SYGVQD (reference sequence). The V end lost 0 bases, the J end lost 4 bases, and 7 bases lay between the germline ends. The CDR3 DNA reads as TGCGCCAGCAGTGAGTCGGGCGGGTACGAGCAGTACTTC. This encodes CASSESGGYEQYF.

This clone occurred a few times. The chain links TRBV29-1 to TRBJ1-2, with 8 bases aligning to TRBD1. Germline values: CDR1 SQVTM, CDR2 ANQGSEA. The CDR3 totals 12 residues. Trimming at V came to 8 bases and at J to 10 bases, leaving 12 bases not matched to a gene. The CDR3 sequence is CSYRGAIDVYTF. As DNA, the CDR3 is TGCAGCTACAGGGGGGCGATCGATGTCTACACCTTC.

This chain links TRBV7-2 with TRBJ2-4; perhaps TRBD2 as D (6 bases). The CDR3 has 17 amino acids. Germline CDR1 reads SGHTA; CDR2 reads FQGNSA. Trimming stripped 2 bases from V and 0 bases from J, with 14 bases between. In nucleotides, the CDR3 is TGTGCCAGCAGCTTACCCAGCGGGTCCCTAGCCAAAAACATTCAGTACTTC. This sequence encodes CASSLPSGSLAKNIQYF.

The V call is TRBV30, the J call TRBJ2-3; D is perhaps TRBD1 (6 bases). V lost 2 bases and J lost 4, with 10 bases in between. The V gene's germline CDR1 is GTSNPN and CDR2 SVGIG (reference sequence). This CDR3 spans 13 amino acids. CDR3 region: CAWSLQGPDTQYF. DNA for the CDR3: TGTGCCTGGAGTTTGCAGGGGCCAGATACGCAGTATTTT.

The genes are TRBV18 and TRBJ2-6; D possibly corresponds to TRBD1 (5 bases). Trimming left V 3 bases short and J 0 bases short, with 6 bases between. CDR3 length equals 15 residues. From germline, CDR1 is KGHSH and CDR2 LQKENI. The CDR3 loop reads CASSPDISGANVLTF. The CDR3 DNA reads as TGTGCCAGCTCACCGGACATCTCTGGGGCCAACGTCCTGACTTTC. The full variable domain, its missing parts supplied by reference TRBV18 and TRBJ2-6, is NAGVMQNPRHLVRRRGQEARLRCSPMKGHSHVYWYRQLPEEGLKFMVYLQKENIIDESGMPKERFSAEFPKEGPSILRIQQVVRGDSAAYFCASSPDISGANVLTFGAGSRLTVL.